This is a list of T cell receptor beta chains from one sample in a study of T cell responses to AZD1222 COVID-19 vaccine. Using immunoSEQ multiplex PCR, the repertoire was profiled, and TCRdb retains in-frame clones only, with some absent. This sample yields around 97,000 clones, of which about nine tenths are seen a single time; roughly 42% belongs to the top ten. Material: peripheral blood, obtained on day 0 of AZD1222 vaccination. The receptor source for this set is an adult in good health. The CDR3 runs from the conserved cysteine through the conserved F or W.

v_call cdr3_aa
TRBV4-1 CASSQVTSGSYEQYF
TRBV11-2 CASSPLLAEADEQYF
TRBV11-3 CASRAQGSGNTIYF
TRBV11-2 CASGAGGNSGANVLTF
TRBV24-1 CATSDSGLAGVINNEQFF
TRBV9 CASSVIAGATDTQYF
TRBV19 CASSTQGFYEQYF
TRBV29-1 CSVEGKRLNTQYF
TRBV4-3 CASSQAPLTGEGSYNSPLHF
TRBV9 CASSVDKTSSYNEQFF
TRBV4-1 CASSQDRTGPINYGYTF
TRBV19 CASSIGVGGEETQYF
TRBV24-1 CATRTGAEAFF
TRBV3-1/TRBV3-2 CASSRGLISYEQYF
TRBV3-1/TRBV3-2 CASSQGLAGGHEQYF
TRBV19 CASRQGGATDTQYF
TRBV7-9 CASSLTDANNQPQHF
TRBV18 CASTGGLQETQYF
TRBV5-1 CASYQGPTTNYGYTF
TRBV2 CASRVTDIPTYEQYF
TRBV6-4 CASSGLAGVGETQYF
TRBV27 CASSLQGSAEAFF
TRBV14 CASSQLGQGLGYTF
TRBV2 CASREYGTGSNSPLHF
TRBV21-1 CASSKAGTYNEQFF
TRBV6-5 CASSTPGGMNTEAFF
TRBV27 CASSLYTGTGGYYEQYF
TRBV5-4 CASSLKVGSDTQYF
TRBV3-1/TRBV3-2 CASSPPGVLSYEQYF
TRBV5-1 CASSLRDRVGETQYF
TRBV6-5 CASSWVPTDTQYF
TRBV27 CASSLQGSEQYF
TRBV14 CASSQSHGSLAYEQYF
TRBV15 CATSQGGVEYEQYF
TRBV2 CASSGQGRSGGYTF
TRBV18 CASSPDTSVQAFF
TRBV30 CAWSGTGTRGSYEQYF
TRBV19 CASKSSGSPADTQYF
TRBV10-2 CASRSRDRLHEQYF
TRBV18 CASSPLTVSYEQYF
TRBV29-1 CSVESGRETQYF
TRBV7-9 CASSLGGMRGRVAGNTIYF
TRBV6-1 CASSENGLDEQYF
TRBV27 CASSLTGYPVDEQFF
TRBV11-3 CASSALAGNEQFF
TRBV7-2 CASSPGVLGNTEAFF
TRBV29-1 CSVEGTSGGGRDEQYF
TRBV15 CATSRSNQPQHF
TRBV5-4 CASSLRTNEKLFF
TRBV6-5 CASSFDRPSGYTF
TRBV28 CASSLDRGKQYF